This TCR beta chain was captured in a study of T cell repertoires in cytomegalovirus infection. Study outcomes and limitations: Within the response measured ex vivo, HLA-C-restricted CMV-specific TCR beta clonotypes were dominant.

CDR3 length: 13 residues. Germline lookup yields CDR1 LGHDT and CDR2 YNNKEL (reference sequence). V lost 1 base to trimming and J lost 5 bases, with 9 bases between them. With respect to this clonotype: Antigen: not known.

MiXCR was run by TCRdb on the reads, yielding one entry per CDR3 protein. Here the sample spans over 450,000 distinct CDR3 sequences, 10% to 12% being singletons. This TCR was sampled from a human donor in good health (CMV status not recorded). Some clones in this sample may be carry-over from other donors' samples. The V and J genes are TRBV3-1 and TRBJ2-7, with D uncertain. Sequenced input: PBMCs. CDR3 amino acids: CASSQGPPDEQYF. The CDR3 bases are TGTGCCAGCAGCCAAGGGCCGCCGGACGAGCAGTACTTC.